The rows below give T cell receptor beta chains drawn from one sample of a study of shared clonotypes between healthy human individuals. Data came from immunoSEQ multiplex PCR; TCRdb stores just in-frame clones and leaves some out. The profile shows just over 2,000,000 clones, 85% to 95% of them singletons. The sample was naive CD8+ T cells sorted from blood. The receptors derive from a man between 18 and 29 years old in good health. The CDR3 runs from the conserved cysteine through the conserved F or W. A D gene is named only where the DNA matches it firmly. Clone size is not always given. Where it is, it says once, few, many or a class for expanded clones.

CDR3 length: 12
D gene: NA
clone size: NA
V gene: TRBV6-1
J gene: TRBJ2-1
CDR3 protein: CASSGLTNEQFF
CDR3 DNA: TGTGCCAGCAGTGGCCTTACCAATGAGCAGTTCTTC

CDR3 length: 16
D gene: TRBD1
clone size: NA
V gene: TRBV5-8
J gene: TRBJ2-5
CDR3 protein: CASSEGLTGIQETQYF
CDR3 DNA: TGTGCCAGCAGCGAGGGATTGACAGGGATCCAGGAGACCCAGTACTTC

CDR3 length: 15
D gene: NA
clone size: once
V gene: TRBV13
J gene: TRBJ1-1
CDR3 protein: CASSQGPGDHTEAFF
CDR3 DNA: TGTGCCAGCAGCCAGGGACCAGGCGATCACACTGAAGCTTTCTTT

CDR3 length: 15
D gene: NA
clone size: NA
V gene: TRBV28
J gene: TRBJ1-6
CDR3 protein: CASSLFPDGDSPLHF
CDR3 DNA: TGTGCCAGCAGTTTATTCCCGGACGGCGATTCACCCCTCCACTTT

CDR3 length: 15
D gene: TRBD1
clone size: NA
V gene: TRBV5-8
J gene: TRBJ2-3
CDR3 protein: CASRSTPQGSDTQYF
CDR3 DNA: TGTGCCAGCAGATCGACACCACAGGGGTCAGATACGCAGTATTTT

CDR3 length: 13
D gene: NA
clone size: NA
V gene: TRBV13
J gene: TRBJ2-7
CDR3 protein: CASSLLARDEQYF
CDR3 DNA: TGTGCCAGCAGCTTACTAGCGCGAGACGAGCAGTACTTC

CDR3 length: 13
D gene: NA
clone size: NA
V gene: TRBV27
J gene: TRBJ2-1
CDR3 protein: CASSLFSYNEQFF
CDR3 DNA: TGTGCCAGCAGTCTCTTCTCCTACAATGAGCAGTTCTTC

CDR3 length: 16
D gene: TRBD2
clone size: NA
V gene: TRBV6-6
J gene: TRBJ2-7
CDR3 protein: CASSYEIEGLVAEQYF
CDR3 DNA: TGTGCCAGCAGTTACGAAATAGAGGGACTAGTTGCCGAGCAGTACTTC

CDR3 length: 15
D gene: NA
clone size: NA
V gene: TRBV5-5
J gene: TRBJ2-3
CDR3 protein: CASSLVVRNTDTQYF
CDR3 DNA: TGTGCCAGCAGCTTGGTTGTCCGGAACACAGATACGCAGTATTTT

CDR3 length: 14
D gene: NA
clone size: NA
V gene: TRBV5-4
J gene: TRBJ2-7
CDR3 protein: CASRRAEEDYEQYF
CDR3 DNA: TGTGCCAGCAGACGGGCGGAGGAAGACTACGAGCAGTACTTC

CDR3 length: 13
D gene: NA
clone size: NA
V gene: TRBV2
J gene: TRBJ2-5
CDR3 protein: CASSARGQETQYF
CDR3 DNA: TGTGCCAGCAGTGCTAGGGGGCAAGAGACCCAGTACTTC

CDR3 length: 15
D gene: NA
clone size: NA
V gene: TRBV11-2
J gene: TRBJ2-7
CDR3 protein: CASSLEARLNYEQYF
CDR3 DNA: TGTGCCAGCAGCTTAGAGGCCAGGCTCAACTACGAGCAGTACTTC

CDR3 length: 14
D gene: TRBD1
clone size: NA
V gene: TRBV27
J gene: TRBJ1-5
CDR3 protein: CASSYTGGSQPQHF
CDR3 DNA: TGTGCCAGCAGTTACACAGGGGGCTCTCAGCCCCAGCATTTT

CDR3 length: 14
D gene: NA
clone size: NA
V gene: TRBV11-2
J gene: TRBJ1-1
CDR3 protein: CASSFTGTNTEAFF
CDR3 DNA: TGTGCCAGCAGCTTCACAGGGACAAACACTGAAGCTTTCTTT

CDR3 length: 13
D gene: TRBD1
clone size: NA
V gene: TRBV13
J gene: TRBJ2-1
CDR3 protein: CASGQGRLDEQFF
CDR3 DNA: TGTGCCAGCGGACAGGGGCGGTTGGATGAGCAGTTCTTC

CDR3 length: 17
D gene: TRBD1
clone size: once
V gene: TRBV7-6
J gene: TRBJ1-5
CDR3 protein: CASSLATTGKGNQPQHF
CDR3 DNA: TGTGCCAGCAGCTTAGCCACGACAGGGAAAGGCAATCAGCCCCAGCATTTT

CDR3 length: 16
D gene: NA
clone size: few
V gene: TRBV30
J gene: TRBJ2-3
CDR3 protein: CAWSVLGNEITDTQYF
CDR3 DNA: TGTGCCTGGAGTGTACTTGGGAACGAAATCACAGATACGCAGTATTTT

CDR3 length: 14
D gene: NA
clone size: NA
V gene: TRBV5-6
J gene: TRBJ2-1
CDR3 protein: CASSLGAVYNEQFF
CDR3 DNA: TGTGCCAGCAGCTTGGGGGCGGTTTACAATGAGCAGTTCTTC

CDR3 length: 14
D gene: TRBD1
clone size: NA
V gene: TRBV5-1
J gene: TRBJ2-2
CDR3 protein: CASSQDRGTGELFF
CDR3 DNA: TGCGCCAGCAGCCAGGACAGGGGAACCGGGGAGCTGTTTTTT

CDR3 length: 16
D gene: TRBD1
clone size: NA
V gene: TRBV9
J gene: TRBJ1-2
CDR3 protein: CASSVGTGGAIYGYTF
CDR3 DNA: TGTGCCAGCAGCGTTGGGACAGGGGGCGCGATCTATGGCTACACCTTC

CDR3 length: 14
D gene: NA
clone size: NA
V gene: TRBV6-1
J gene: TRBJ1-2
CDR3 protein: CASRPGPSGNGYTF
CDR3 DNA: TGTGCCAGCAGACCCGGGCCGTCTGGCAATGGCTACACCTTC

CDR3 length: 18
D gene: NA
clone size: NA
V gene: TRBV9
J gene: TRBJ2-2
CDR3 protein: CASTPGPNLKTYTGELFF
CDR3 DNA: TGTGCCAGCACCCCCGGACCAAACCTTAAGACGTACACCGGGGAGCTGTTTTTT

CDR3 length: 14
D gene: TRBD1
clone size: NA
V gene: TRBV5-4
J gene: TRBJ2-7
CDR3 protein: CASSLQGAISEQYF
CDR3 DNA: TGTGCCAGCAGCTTACAGGGGGCAATCAGCGAGCAGTACTTC

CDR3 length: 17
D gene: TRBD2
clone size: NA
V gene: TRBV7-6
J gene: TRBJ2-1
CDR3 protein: CASSLVHAGESYNEQFF
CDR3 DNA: TGTGCCAGCAGCTTAGTCCACGCGGGAGAATCCTACAATGAGCAGTTCTTC

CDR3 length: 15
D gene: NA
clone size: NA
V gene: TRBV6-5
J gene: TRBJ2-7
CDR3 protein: CASSYFGGSSYEQYF
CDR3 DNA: TGTGCCAGCAGTTACTTTGGGGGATCCTCCTACGAGCAGTACTTC

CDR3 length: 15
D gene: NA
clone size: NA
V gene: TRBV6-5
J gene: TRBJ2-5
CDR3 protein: CASSAFMELQETQYF
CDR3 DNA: TGTGCCAGCAGTGCATTTATGGAGCTCCAAGAGACCCAGTACTTC

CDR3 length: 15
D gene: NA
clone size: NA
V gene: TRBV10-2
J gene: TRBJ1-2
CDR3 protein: CASSESPDILYGYTF
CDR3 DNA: TGCGCCAGCAGTGAGTCTCCGGACATACTATATGGCTACACCTTC

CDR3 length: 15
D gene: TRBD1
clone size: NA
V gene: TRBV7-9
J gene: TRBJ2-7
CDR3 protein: CASSPPTGVGYEQYF
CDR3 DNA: TGTGCCAGCAGCCCCCCGACAGGGGTGGGCTACGAGCAGTACTTC

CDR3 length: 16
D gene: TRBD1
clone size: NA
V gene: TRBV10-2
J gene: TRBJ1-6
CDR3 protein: CASTQRGQPYNSPLHF
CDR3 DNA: TGCGCCAGCACTCAAAGGGGACAGCCCTATAATTCACCCCTCCACTTT

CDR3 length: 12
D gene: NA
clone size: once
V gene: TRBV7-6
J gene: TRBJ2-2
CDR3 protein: CASSLMTGELFF
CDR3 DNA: TGTGCCAGCAGCTTAATGACCGGGGAGCTGTTTTTT

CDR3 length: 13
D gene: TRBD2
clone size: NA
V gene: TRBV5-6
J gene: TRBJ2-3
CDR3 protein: CASSSGLGDTQYF
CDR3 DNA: TGTGCCAGCAGTTCCGGACTAGGGGATACGCAGTATTTT

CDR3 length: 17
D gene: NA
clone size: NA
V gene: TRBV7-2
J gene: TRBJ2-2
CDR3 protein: CASSLYLWAANTGELFF
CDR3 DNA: TGTGCCAGCAGCTTATACCTGTGGGCCGCCAACACCGGGGAGCTGTTTTTT

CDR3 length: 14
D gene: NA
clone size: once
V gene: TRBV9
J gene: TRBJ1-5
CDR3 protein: CASSVGRDNQPQHF
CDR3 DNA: TGTGCCAGCAGCGTAGGGCGGGACAATCAGCCCCAGCATTTT

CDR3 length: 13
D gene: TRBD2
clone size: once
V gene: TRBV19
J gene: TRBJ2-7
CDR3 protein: CASSMGLSYEQYF
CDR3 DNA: TGTGCCAGTAGTATGGGACTATCGTACGAGCAGTACTTC

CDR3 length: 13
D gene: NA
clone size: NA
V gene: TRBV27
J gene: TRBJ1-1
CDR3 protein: CASSSPRTAEAFF
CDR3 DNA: TGTGCCAGCAGTTCCCCCCGTACTGCTGAAGCTTTCTTT

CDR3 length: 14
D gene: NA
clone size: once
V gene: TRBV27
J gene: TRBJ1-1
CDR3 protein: CASSLHGENTEAFF
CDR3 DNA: TGTGCCAGCAGTTTGCACGGGGAAAACACTGAAGCTTTCTTT

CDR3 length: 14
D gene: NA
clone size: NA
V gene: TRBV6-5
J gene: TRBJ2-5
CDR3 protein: CASNPTALVETQYF
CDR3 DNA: TGTGCCAGCAACCCAACAGCGCTCGTAGAGACCCAGTACTTC

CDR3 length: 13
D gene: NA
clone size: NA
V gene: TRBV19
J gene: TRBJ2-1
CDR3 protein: CASSIDSSNEQFF
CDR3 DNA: TGTGCCAGTAGTATAGATTCCTCCAATGAGCAGTTCTTC

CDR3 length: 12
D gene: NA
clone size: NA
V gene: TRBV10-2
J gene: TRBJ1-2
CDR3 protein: CASSEDGSGYTF
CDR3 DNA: TGCGCCAGCAGTGAGGATGGGAGTGGCTACACCTTC

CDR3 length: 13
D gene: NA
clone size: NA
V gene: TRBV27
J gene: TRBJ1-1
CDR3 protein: CASSYSGTTEAFF
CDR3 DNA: TGTGCCAGCAGTTACTCAGGGACCACTGAAGCTTTCTTT

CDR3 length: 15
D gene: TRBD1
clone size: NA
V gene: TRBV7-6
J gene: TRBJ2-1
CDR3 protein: CASSSRQGARNEQFF
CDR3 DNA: TGTGCCAGCAGCTCTCGACAGGGGGCGCGTAATGAGCAGTTCTTC

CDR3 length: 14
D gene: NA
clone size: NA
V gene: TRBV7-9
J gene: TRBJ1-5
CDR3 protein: CASSLGGVAQPQHF
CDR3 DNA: TGTGCCAGCAGCTTAGGAGGGGTTGCTCAGCCCCAGCATTTT

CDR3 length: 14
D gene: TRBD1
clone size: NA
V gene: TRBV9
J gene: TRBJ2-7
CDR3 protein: CASSATGGSYEQYF
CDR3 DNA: TGTGCCAGCAGCGCTACAGGGGGTTCCTACGAGCAGTACTTC

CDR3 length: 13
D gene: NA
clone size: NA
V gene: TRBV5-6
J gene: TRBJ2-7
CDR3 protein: CASSLGGLDEQYF
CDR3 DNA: TGTGCCAGCAGCTTGGGAGGGTTGGACGAGCAGTACTTC

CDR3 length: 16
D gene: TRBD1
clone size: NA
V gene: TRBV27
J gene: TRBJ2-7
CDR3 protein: CASSPSTGRVSYEQYF
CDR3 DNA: TGTGCCAGCAGTCCTTCGACAGGGCGGGTGTCCTACGAGCAGTACTTC